One and the same sample provided the 8 T cell receptor beta chains below, sequenced in a study of T cell repertoires in cytomegalovirus infection. TCRdb itself ran the reads through MiXCR, one entry per CDR3 protein. The repertoire holds some 920,000 distinct CDR3 sequences, with approximately 31% as singletons. For these TCRs, the target antigens are not known. Source: cultured CD8+ T cells from PBMCs, taken from culture after CMV antigen stimulation. The source is a human donor in good health (CMV status not recorded). Some clones in this sample may be carry-over from other donors' samples.

CDR3 in amino acids: CASRPRMNTEAFF. CDR3 nucleotide sequence: TGTGCCAGCAGACCGAGGATGAACACTGAAGCTTTCTTT. The genes are TRBV7-9 and TRBJ1-1; D gene uncertain. This CDR3 is built from 13 residues. Germline V gene sequence: CDR1 SEHNR, CDR2 FQNEAQ (reference sequence). With 6 bases removed from V and 0 bases from J, the gap between germline ends came to 8 bases.

The chain has TRBV27 and TRBJ2-5, with D unresolved. The germline gives CDR1 MNHEY, CDR2 SMNVEV (reference sequence). The V end was cut by 4 bases, the J end by 0 bases, with 12 bases between. The CDR3 is 15 amino acids. The CDR3 here is CASSSLRSYQETQYF. CDR3 sequence (DNA): TGTGCCAGCAGTTCCCTTCGTTCGTACCAAGAGACCCAGTACTTC.

To note about this clonotype: This sequence may be a read error, since a much larger clone differs from it by one base. The chain recombines TRBV7-2 with TRBJ2-1; tentatively, D is TRBD1 (6 bases). V was cut by 9 bases and J by 8 bases, with 17 bases left in between. This CDR3 spans 13 amino acids. Germline V gene data show CDR1 as SGHTA and CDR2 as FQGNSA. The CDR3 spells CARSTRRTDEQFF. CDR3 coding DNA: TGTGCCAGGAGCACACGTCGGACAGATGAGCAGTTCTTC.

A remark on this clonotype: The CDR3 end shows no conserved phenylalanine or tryptophan, and so a read error is likely. The chain uses TRBV7-8 and TRBJ1-5, with a possible D match to TRBD1 (5 bases). CDR1 is SGHVS, CDR2 FQNEAQ, per germline. The CDR3 runs 16 residues. Trimming stripped 2 bases from V and 0 bases from J, with 11 bases between. The CDR3: CASSLSGTVSNQPQHS. The CDR3 coding sequence is TGTGCCAGCAGCTTATCCGGGACGGTTAGCAATCAGCCCCAGCATTCT.

This clonotype was seen many times. The V call is TRBV7-8, the J call TRBJ2-1; no definite D call. This CDR3 has 15 amino acids. V shed 1 base and J shed 2 bases, with 9 bases lying between them. CDR1 is SGHVS, CDR2 FQNEAQ, per germline. CDR3 sequence reads: CASSLVGSAYNEQFF. The CDR3 region has the DNA TGTGCCAGCAGCTTAGTTGGGTCAGCCTACAATGAGCAGTTCTTC.

The rearrangement joins TRBV5-1 to TRBJ1-2, with 7 positions matching TRBD1. The CDR3 extends over 19 amino acids. The V gene's germline CDR1 is SGHRS and CDR2 YFSETQ. With V trimmed by 5 bases and J by 4 bases, 23 bases remained unmatched. CDR3 DNA sequence: TGCGCCAGCAGAGACGAATACCGGGACAGTACACCGTGGGGCTATGGCTACACCTTC. This translates into CASRDEYRDSTPWGYGYTF.

V usage is TRBV27 and J usage is TRBJ1-4; TRBD1 is a possible D gene (5 bases). Germline values: CDR1 MNHEY, CDR2 SMNVEV (reference sequence). Between the trimmed V and J ends, which lost 2 bases and 0 bases, there was a span of 13 bases. This CDR3 is 17 amino acids long. CDR3 coding DNA: TGTGCCAGCAGTTTAACGACAGATCGCGCAACTAATGAAAAACTGTTTTTT. The encoded protein is CASSLTTDRATNEKLFF.

The chain uses TRBV3-1 and TRBJ2-3; D perhaps matches TRBD2 (7 bases). This CDR3 has 14 residues. V was cut by 6 bases and J by 3 bases, with 13 bases left in between. Germline V gene lookup returns CDR1 LGHDT and CDR2 YNNKEL (reference sequence). Here the CDR3 DNA reads TGTGCCAGCAGAGGGGGGGCCCCTACAGATACGCAGTATTTT. Encoded protein: CASRGGAPTDTQYF.